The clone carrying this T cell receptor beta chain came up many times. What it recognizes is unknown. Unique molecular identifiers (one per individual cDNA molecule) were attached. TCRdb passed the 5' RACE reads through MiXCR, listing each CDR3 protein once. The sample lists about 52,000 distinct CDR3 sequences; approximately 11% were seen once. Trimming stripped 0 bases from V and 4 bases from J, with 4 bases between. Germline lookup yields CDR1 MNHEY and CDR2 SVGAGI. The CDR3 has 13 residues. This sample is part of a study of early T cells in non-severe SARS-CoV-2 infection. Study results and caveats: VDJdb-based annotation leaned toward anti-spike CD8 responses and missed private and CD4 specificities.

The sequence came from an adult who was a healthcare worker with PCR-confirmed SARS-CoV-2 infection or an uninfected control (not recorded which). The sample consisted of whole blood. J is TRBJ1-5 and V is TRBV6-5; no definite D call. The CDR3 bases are TGTGCCAGCAGTTACTCTAAAAATCAGCCCCAGCATTTT. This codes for CASSYSKNQPQHF.